The clone carrying this T cell receptor (beta chain) was seen ten or more times. Antigen: not known. The sample originates from a study of T cells after yellow fever vaccination. Study at large: Those fractions that held only low numbers of cells were prepared using the SMART-Seq v4 Ultra Low Input RNA kit. The study's findings and limits: The secondary response showed a weaker magnitude and a faster peak, day 5 versus 15.

TCRdb processed the 5' RACE reads anew with MiXCR; each CDR3 protein has one entry. The table shows more than 300,000 distinct CDR3 sequences, with about 4.5% occurring only once. V lost 5 bases, J lost 0 bases, and 6 bases stayed unmatched. The CDR3 sequence is 15 residues long. Germline CDR1 is DFQATT and CDR2 is SNEGSKA (reference sequence). The receptor's source is a young man who received the YFV17D yellow fever vaccine. The chain couples TRBV20-1 to TRBJ2-1, with TRBD2 matching 8 bases. The sequenced sample was PBMCs, obtained 15 days after the yellow fever booster vaccination. The DNA for the CDR3 is TGCAGTGCTCCCCGGGGGGGGATCTCCTACAATGAGCAGTTCTTC. It yields the protein CSAPRGGISYNEQFF.